This TCR beta chain came from a study of PD-1 blockade in classical Hodgkin lymphoma. Study-wide points: By C4D1, diversity of CD4+ TCRs had risen significantly, whereas that of CD8+ TCRs had not. Although disease activity or prior therapy may be involved, causes of the repertoire differences remain undefined. It was reported that newly diagnosed patients had less baseline TCR diversity than healthy donors. Complete responders entered with baseline diversity on par with newly diagnosed patients, the results showed.

CDR3 length: 15 residues. Looked up from germline, CDR1 is SGHKS and CDR2 is YYEKEE (reference sequence). The sample holds a few counts of this clone. Its antigen is not identified. A junction end diverges from the germline sequence, so it may reflect a read error. Brentuximab vedotin exposure varied, and every patient relapsed after autologous stem cell transplantation. TCRdb's copy holds only in-frame clones and misses some; the assay was immunoSEQ multiplex PCR. The table shows about 15,000 clones, with about 61% occurring only once. The clonotype originates from a human donor with classical Hodgkin lymphoma. The chain combines TRBV5-5 with TRBJ1-5; D not resolved. The sequenced sample was peripheral blood mononuclear cells (PBMCs), obtained at baseline. The CDR3 nucleotides read TGCGCCAGCAGCCACGCCTTCAATAGCAATCAGCCCCAGCATTTT. It specifies CASSHAFNSNQPQHF.